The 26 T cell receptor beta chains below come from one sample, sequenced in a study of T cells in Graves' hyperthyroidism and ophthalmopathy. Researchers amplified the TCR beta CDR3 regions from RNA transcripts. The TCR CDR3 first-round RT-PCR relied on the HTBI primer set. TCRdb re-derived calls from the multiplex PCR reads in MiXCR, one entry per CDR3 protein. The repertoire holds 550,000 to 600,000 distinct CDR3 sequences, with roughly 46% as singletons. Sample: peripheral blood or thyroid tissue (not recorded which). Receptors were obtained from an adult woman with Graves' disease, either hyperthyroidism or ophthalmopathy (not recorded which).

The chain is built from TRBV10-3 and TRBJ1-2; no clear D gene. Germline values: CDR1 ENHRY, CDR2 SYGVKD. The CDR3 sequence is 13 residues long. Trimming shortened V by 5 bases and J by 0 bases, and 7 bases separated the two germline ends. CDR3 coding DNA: TGTGCCATCAGTCCGAAAGCTAACTATGGCTACACCTTC. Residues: CAISPKANYGYTF.

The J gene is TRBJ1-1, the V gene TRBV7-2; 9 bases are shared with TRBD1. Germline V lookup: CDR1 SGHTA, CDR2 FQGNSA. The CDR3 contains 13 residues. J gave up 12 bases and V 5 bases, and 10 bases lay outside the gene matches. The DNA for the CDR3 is TGTGCCAGCAGCAAAGGACAGGGGAGGGAGACTTTCTTT. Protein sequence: CASSKGQGRETFF.

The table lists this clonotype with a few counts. CDR3 region: CASSYEGALGNEKLFF. The CDR3 bases are TGTGCCAGCAGTTACGAGGGAGCGCTCGGTAATGAAAAACTGTTTTTT. The rearrangement links TRBV6-5 to TRBJ1-4; D is undetermined. CDR1 MNHEY and CDR2 SVGAGI come from the germline V gene. This CDR3 is built from 16 residues. V gave up 2 bases and J gave up 4 bases, with 14 bases separating them.

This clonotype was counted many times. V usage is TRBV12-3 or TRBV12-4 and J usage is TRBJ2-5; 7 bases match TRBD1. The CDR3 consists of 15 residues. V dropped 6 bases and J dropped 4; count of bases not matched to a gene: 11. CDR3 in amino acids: CASSPSGGQRETQYF. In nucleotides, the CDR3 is TGTGCCAGCAGCCCGAGTGGGGGACAGAGAGAGACCCAGTACTTC.

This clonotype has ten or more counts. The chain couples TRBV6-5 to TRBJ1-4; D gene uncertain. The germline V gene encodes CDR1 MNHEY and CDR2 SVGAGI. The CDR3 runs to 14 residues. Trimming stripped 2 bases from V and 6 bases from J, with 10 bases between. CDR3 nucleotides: TGTGCCAGCAGTTACCGCCATCGAGATGAAAAACTGTTTTTT. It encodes CASSYRHRDEKLFF.

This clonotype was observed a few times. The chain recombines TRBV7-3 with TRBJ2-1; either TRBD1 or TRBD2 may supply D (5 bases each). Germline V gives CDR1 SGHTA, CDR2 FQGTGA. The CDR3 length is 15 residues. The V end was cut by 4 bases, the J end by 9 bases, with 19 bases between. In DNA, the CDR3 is TGTGCCAGCAGCTCAATTCCCGGGACCAACAGTGAGCAGTTCTTC. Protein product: CASSSIPGTNSEQFF.

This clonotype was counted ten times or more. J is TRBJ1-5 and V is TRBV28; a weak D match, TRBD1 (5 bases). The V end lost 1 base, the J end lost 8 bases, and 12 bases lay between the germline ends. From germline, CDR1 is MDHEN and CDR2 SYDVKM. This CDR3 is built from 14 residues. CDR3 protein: CASSLLVGTEPQHF. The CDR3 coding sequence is TGTGCCAGCAGTTTATTAGTGGGGACGGAGCCCCAGCATTTT. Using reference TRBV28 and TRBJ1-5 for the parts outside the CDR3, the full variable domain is DVKVTQSSRYLVKRTGEKVFLECVQDMDHENMFWYRQDPGLGLRLIYFSYDVKMKEKGDIPEGYSVSREKKERFSLILESASTNQTSMYLCASSLLVGTEPQHFGDGTRLSIL.

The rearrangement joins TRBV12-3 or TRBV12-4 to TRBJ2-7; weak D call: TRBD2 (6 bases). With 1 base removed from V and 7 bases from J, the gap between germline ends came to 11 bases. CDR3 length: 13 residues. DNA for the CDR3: TGTGCCAGCAGTTTAGGAGGGGCGGGGGAGCAGTACTTC. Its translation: CASSLGGAGEQYF.

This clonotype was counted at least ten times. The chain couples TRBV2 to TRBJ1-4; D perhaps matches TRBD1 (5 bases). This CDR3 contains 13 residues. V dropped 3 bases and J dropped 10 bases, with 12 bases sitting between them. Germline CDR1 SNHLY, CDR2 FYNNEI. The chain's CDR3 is CASSDRAGGKLFF. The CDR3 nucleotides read TGTGCCAGCAGTGACAGGGCCGGAGGAAAACTGTTTTTT.

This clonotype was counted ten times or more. The CDR3 spells CAWGTAEQYF. Here the CDR3 DNA reads TGTGCCTGGGGGACAGCCGAGCAGTACTTC. This rearrangement joins TRBV30 to TRBJ2-7, with 7 bases matching TRBD1. The CDR3 extends over 10 amino acids. Trimming took 5 bases from V and 6 from J; bases not matched to a gene: 1. Germline CDR1 and CDR2: GTSNPN and SVGIG (reference sequence).

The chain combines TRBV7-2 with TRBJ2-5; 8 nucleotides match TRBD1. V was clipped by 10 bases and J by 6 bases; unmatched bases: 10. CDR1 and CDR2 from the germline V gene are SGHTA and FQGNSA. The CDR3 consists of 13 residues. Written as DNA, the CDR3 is TGTGCCACATCGGGGCAGGGGGCACAGACCCAGTACTTC. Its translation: CATSGQGAQTQYF.

CDR3 nucleotides: TGTGCCAGCAGTGCTAGAGCGGAGCGGGCGGCCTCCTACGAGCAGTACTTC. It translates to CASSARAERAASYEQYF. The chain is built from TRBV11-1 and TRBJ2-7, with D perhaps matching TRBD2 (6 bases). The CDR3 is 17 residues long. The germline gives CDR1 SGHAT, CDR2 FQDESV (reference sequence). Trimming left V 6 bases short and J 0 bases short, with 21 bases between.

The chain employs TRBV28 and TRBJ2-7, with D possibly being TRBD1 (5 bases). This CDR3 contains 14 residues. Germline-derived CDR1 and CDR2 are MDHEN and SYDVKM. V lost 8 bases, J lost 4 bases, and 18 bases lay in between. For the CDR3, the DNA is TGTGCCAGCCAAGGGGCCATACGGCAATACGAGCAGTACTTC. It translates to CASQGAIRQYEQYF.

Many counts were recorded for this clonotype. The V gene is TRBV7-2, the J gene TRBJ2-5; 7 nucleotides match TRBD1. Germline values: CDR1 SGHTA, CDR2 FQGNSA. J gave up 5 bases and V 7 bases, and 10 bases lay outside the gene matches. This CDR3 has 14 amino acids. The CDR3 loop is CASILTGNMETQYF. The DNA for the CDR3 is TGTGCCAGCATCCTGACAGGGAATATGGAGACCCAGTACTTC.

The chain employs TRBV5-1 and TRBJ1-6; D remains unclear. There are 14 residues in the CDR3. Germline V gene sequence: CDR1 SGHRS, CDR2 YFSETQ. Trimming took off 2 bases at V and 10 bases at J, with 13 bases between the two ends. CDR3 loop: CASSLQPGNSPLHF. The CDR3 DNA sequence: TGCGCCAGCAGCTTACAACCGGGGAACTCACCCCTCCACTTT.

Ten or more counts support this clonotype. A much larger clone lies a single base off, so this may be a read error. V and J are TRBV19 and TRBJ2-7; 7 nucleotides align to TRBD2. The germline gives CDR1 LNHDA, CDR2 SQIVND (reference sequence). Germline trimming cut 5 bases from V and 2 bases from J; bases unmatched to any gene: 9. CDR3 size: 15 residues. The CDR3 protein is CASSYTGTNAYEQYF. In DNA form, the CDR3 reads TGTGCCAGTAGTTACACCGGGACTAATGCCTACGAGCAGTACTTC.

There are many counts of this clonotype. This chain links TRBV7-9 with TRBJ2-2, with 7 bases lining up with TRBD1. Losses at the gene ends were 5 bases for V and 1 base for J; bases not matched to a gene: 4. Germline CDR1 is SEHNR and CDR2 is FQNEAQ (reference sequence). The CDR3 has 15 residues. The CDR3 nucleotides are TGTGCCAGCAGCCTCCGACAGGGGAACACCGGGGAGCTGTTTTTT. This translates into CASSLRQGNTGELFF.

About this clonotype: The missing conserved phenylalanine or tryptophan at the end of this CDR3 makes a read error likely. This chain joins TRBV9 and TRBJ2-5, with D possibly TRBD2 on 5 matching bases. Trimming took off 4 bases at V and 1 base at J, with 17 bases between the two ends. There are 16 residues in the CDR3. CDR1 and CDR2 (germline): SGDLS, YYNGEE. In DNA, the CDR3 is TGTGCCAGCAGCCAAGAAGGAGGACTCAGCCAAGAGACCCAGTACTCC. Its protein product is CASSQEGGLSQETQYS.

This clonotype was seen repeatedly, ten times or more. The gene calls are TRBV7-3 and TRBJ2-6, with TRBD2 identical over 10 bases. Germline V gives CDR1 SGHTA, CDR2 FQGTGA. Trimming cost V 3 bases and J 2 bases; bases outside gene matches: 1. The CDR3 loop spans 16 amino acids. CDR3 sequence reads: CASSFLAGAGANVLTF. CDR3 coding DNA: TGTGCCAGCAGCTTTCTAGCGGGAGCTGGGGCCAACGTCCTGACTTTC.

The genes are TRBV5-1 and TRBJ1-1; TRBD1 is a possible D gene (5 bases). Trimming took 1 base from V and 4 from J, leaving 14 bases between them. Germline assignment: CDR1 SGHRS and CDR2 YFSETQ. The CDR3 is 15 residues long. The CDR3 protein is CASSLMKDTTTEAFF. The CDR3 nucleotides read TGCGCCAGCAGCTTGATGAAGGACACCACCACTGAAGCTTTCTTT.

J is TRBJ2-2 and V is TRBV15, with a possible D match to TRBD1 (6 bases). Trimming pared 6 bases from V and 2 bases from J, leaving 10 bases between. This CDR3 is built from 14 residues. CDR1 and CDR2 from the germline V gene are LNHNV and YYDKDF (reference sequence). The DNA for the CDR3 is TGTGCCACCAGTCGGACAGCTAACACCGGGGAGCTGTTTTTT. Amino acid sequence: CATSRTANTGELFF. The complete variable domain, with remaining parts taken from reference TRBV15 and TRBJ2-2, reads DAMVIQNPRYQVTQFGKPVTLSCSQTLNHNVMYWYQQKSSQAPKLLFHYYDKDFNNEADTPDNFQSRRPNTSFCFLDIRSPGLGDTAMYLCATSRTANTGELFFGEGSRLTVL.

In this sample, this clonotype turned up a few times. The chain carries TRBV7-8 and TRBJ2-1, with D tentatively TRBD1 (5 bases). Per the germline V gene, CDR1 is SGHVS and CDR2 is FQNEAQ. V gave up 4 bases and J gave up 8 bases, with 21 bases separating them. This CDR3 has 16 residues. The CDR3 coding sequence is TGTGCCAGCAGCTCCGCCAGACTTCCCAGGGTCGATGAGCAGTTCTTC. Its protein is CASSSARLPRVDEQFF.

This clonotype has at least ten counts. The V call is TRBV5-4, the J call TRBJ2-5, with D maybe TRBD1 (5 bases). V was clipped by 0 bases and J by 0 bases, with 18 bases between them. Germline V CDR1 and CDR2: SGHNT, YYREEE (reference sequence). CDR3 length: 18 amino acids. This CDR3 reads CASSLEGPRTKYQETQYF. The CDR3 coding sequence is TGTGCCAGCAGCTTGGAGGGGCCCAGGACCAAGTACCAAGAGACCCAGTACTTC.

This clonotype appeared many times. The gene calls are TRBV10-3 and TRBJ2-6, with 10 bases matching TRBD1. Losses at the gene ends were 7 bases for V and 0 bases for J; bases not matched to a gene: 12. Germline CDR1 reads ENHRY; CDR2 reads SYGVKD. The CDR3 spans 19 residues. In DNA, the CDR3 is TGTGCCATCAATACCGGGACAGGGGATCGAAGCTCTGGGGCCAACGTCCTGACTTTC. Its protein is CAINTGTGDRSSGANVLTF.

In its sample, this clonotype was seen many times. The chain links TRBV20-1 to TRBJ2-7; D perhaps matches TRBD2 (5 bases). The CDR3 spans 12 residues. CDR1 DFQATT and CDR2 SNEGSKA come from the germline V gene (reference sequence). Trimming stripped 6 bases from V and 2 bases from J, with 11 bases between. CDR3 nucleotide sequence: TGCAGTGCCCCCCGGGATGCCTACGAGCAGTACTTC. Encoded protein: CSAPRDAYEQYF.

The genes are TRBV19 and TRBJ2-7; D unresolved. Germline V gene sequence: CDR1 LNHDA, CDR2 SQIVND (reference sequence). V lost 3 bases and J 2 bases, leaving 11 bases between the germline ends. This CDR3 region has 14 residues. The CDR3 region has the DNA TGTGCCAGTAGTATTGGACGGAACGCCTACGAGCAGTACTTC. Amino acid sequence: CASSIGRNAYEQYF.